A selection of T cell receptor beta chains follows, all from one sample in a study of blood T cells in healthy people across ages. MiXCR, run by TCRdb on the 5' RACE reads, gives a single entry per CDR3 protein. The sample consists of more than 450,000 distinct CDR3 sequences, around a quarter of them appearing once. This same sample was also part of a study on T cells of mothers and their children.

Sequences were obtained from blood. The receptors stem from a boy younger than 10 in good health. CDR3s include the opening cysteine and the closing phenylalanine or tryptophan.

>TRBJ2-1|TRBV29-1
CSVEVGNEQFF
>TRBJ1-2|TRBV3-1
CASSQVRGLYGYTF
>TRBJ2-5|TRBV5-4
CASSLFRSQETQYF
>TRBJ2-5|TRBV29-1
CSVEDRTGQGETQYF
>TRBJ2-7|TRBV5-1
CASSWGGDYEQYF
>TRBJ2-7|TRBV20-1
CSAGPGTGGAEQYF
>TRBJ2-5|TRBV20-1
CSARGLAGRETRYF
>TRBJ2-1|TRBV2
CASSDAAGRYNEQFF
>TRBJ1-2|TRBV10-2
CASSESRWAAGGIPNYGCTF
>NA|TRBV2
CASSKRRQQETQYF
>TRBJ1-3|TRBV12-3/TRBV12-4
CASSPDGYGNTIYF
>TRBJ1-1|TRBV6-5
CASSYSLTNMNTEAFF
>TRBJ1-6|TRBV4-3
CASSQEAGERPLHF
>TRBJ2-1|TRBV28
CASSFMRNRLANERFF
>TRBJ2-6|TRBV4-2
CASSPGDGVGANVLTF
>TRBJ2-1|TRBV4-2
CASSGGLNNEQFF
>TRBJ2-2|TRBV7-8
CASSRATGRTGELFF
>TRBJ2-7|TRBV6-5
CASSYSAPQATSGSYEQYF
>TRBJ1-4|TRBV2
CASSRQGPNEKLFF